A single sample is the source of the 8 T cell receptor beta chains below, sequenced in a study of blood T cell repertoires in COVID-19. Method: immunoSEQ multiplex PCR; TCRdb's copy keeps in-frame clones and lacks some. The sample holds more than 200,000 clones, over 75% seen once. Sequenced sample: peripheral blood. The receptors were sampled from a man aged 50 to 59 with COVID-19, enrolled during active disease.

DNA of the CDR3: TGTGCCAGCAGCTTAATGGGGGGCGAGCAGTACTTC. Amino acid sequence: CASSLMGGEQYF. J is TRBJ2-7 and V is TRBV7-9; weak D call: TRBD2 (6 bases). The germline gives CDR1 SEHNR, CDR2 FQNEAQ (reference sequence). Trimming pared 2 bases from V and 6 bases from J, leaving 8 bases between. CDR3 length equals 12 residues.

The chain carries TRBV6-5 and TRBJ2-7; 7 bases fit TRBD1. CDR1 and CDR2 from the germline V gene are MNHEY and SVGAGI. CDR3 length equals 14 residues. Trimming at V came to 3 bases and at J to 0 bases, leaving 2 bases not matched to a gene. CDR3 in amino acids: CASSYGQDSYEQYF. The CDR3, as DNA: TGTGCCAGCAGTTATGGACAGGACTCCTACGAGCAGTACTTC.

The chain uses TRBV6-1 and TRBJ1-5, with no clear D. The CDR3 contains 21 residues. Germline V gene data show CDR1 as MNHNS and CDR2 as SASEGT. V lost 0 bases and J 5 bases, leaving 29 bases between the germline ends. The CDR3 DNA is TGTGCCAGCAGTGAAGCGGTCCTCATAGGGCCCGGGGTGTTGGGTTATCAGCCCCAGCATTTT. This translates into CASSEAVLIGPGVLGYQPQHF.

The chain carries TRBV4-1 and TRBJ2-1; 14 nucleotides agree with TRBD2. Losses at the gene ends were 1 base for V and 3 bases for J; bases not matched to a gene: 5. The germline CDR1 and CDR2 sequences are MGHRA and YSYEKL. CDR3 length equals 18 residues. The CDR3 DNA reads TGCGCCAGCAGCCAAGGGGGACTAGCGGGAGTCGGCTACAATGAGCAGTTCTTC. Protein sequence: CASSQGGLAGVGYNEQFF.

This clone was observed a single time. The chain employs TRBV6-2 or TRBV6-3 and TRBJ1-2, with 8 nucleotides matching TRBD1. The CDR3 runs to 14 residues. Per the germline V gene, CDR1 is MNHEY and CDR2 is SVGEGT. Germline trimming cut 6 bases from V and 4 bases from J; bases unmatched to any gene: 7. The CDR3 is CASSRAGTGYGYTF. The DNA for the CDR3 is TGTGCCAGCAGCAGAGCCGGGACAGGCTATGGCTACACCTTC.

V usage is TRBV7-2 and J usage is TRBJ1-3, with TRBD1 as a possible D gene (6 bases). V was clipped by 5 bases and J by 0 bases, with 17 bases between them. Germline values: CDR1 SGHTA, CDR2 FQGNSA. The CDR3 spans 17 residues. The CDR3 DNA sequence: TGTGCCAGCAGCGCACCGCCAGGACAGCGCTCTGGAAACACCATATATTTT. This gives the protein CASSAPPGQRSGNTIYF.

The rearrangement joins TRBV6-2 or TRBV6-3 to TRBJ1-5; D possibly corresponds to TRBD1 (6 bases). The CDR3 consists of 15 residues. CDR1 and CDR2 from the germline V gene are MNHEY and SVGEGT. Trimming took off 2 bases at V and 3 bases at J, with 11 bases between the two ends. The chain's CDR3 is CASSYAGVDNQPQHF. CDR3 nucleotides: TGTGCCAGCAGTTACGCAGGGGTGGACAATCAGCCCCAGCATTTT.

The rearrangement joins TRBV6-6 to TRBJ2-2; TRBD1 aligns across 8 bases. The CDR3 is 14 residues long. Germline values: CDR1 MNHNY, CDR2 SVGAGI (reference sequence). J gave up 3 bases and V 7 bases, and 4 bases lay outside the gene matches. CDR3 DNA sequence: TGTGCCAGCAAACCGGGACAGGACACCGGGGAGCTGTTTTTT. It codes for CASKPGQDTGELFF.